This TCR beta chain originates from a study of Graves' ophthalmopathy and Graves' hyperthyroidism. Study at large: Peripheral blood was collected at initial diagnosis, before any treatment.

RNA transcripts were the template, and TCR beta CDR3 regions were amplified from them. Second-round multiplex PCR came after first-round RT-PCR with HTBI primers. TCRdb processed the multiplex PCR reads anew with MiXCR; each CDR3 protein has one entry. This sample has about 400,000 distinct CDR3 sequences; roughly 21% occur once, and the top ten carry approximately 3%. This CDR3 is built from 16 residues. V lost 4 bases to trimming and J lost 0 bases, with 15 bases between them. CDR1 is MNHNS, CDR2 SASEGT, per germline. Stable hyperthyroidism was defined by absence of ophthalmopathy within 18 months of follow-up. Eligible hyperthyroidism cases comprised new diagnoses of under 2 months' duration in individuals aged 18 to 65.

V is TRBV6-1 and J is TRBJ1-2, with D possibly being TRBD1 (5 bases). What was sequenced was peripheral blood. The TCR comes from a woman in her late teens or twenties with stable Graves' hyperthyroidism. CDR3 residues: CASSVRRDRSNYGYTF. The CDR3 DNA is TGTGCCAGCAGTGTCCGAAGGGACCGCTCTAACTATGGCTACACCTTC.